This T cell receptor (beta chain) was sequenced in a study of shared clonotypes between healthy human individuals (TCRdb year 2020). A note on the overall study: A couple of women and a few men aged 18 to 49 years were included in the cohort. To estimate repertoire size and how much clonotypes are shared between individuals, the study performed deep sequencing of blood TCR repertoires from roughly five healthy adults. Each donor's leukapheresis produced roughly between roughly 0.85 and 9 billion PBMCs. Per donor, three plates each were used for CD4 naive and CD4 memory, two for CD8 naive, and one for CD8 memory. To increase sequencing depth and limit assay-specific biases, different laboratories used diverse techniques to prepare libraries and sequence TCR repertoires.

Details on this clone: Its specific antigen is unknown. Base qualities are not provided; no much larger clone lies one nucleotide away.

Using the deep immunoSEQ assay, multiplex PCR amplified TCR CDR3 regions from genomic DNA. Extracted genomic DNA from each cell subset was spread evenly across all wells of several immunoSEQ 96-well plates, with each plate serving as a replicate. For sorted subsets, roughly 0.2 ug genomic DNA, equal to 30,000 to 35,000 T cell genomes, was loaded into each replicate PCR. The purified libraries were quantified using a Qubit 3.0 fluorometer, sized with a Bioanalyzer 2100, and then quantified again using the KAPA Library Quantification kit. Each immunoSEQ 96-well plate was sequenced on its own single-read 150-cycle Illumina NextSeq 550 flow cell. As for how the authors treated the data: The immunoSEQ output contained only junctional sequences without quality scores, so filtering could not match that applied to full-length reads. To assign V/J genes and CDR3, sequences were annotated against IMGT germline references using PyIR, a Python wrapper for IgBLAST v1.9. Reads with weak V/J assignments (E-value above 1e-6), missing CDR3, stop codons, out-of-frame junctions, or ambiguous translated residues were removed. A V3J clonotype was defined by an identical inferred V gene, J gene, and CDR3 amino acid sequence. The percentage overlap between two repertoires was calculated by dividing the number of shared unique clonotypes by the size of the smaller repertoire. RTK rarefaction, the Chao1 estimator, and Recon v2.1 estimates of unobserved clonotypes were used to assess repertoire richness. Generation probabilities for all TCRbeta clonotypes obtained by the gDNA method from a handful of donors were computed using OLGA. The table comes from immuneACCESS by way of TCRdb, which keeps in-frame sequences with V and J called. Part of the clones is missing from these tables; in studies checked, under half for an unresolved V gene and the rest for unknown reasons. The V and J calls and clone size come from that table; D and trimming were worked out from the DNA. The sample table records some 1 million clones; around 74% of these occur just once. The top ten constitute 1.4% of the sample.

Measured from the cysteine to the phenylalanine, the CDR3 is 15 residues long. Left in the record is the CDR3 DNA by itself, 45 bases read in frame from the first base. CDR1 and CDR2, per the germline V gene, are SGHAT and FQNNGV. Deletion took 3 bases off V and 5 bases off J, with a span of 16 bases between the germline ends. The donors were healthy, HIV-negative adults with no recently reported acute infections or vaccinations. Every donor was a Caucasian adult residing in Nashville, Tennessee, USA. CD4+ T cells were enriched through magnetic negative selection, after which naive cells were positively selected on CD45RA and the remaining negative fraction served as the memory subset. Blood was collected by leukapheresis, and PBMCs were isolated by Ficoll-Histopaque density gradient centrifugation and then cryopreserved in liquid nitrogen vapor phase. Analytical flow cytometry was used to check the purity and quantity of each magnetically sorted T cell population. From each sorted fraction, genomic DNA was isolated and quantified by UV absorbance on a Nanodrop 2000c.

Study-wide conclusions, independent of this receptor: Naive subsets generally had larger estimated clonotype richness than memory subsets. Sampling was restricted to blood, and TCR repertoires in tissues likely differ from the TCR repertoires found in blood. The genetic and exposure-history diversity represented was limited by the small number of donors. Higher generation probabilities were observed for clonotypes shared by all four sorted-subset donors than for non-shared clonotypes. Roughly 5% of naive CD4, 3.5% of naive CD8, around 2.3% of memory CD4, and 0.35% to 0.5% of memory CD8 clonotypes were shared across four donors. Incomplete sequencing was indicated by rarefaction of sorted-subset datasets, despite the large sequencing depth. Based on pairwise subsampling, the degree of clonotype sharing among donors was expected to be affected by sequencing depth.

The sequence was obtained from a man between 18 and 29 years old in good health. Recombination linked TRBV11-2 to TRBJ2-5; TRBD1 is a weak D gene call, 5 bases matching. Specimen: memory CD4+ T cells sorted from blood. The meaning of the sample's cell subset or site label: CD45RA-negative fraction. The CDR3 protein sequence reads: CASSFNRSFGETQYF. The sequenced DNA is TGTGCCAGCAGCTTTAACAGGAGTTTCGGTGAGACCCAGTACTTC.